This TCR beta chain appears in the sequencing data of a study of blood T cell repertoires in COVID-19. Study details: The cDNA or gDNA used as material had been derived from T cells, B-cell-depleted T cells, or PBMCs.

This CDR3 has 14 amino acids. The germline gives CDR1 LNHDA, CDR2 SQIVND (reference sequence). Trimming took off 7 bases at V and 5 bases at J, with 15 bases between the two ends. Repertoires were generated with immunoSEQ multiplex PCR, while TCRdb's copy carries only in-frame clones and drops some. The sample records 35,000 to 45,000 clones, nearly 90% being singletons. The sample was peripheral blood. The origin of this receptor is a human donor in a cohort sampled during active COVID-19. The chain has TRBV19 and TRBJ1-5, with a tentative D call TRBD1 (5 bases). The CDR3 nucleotides are TGTGCCAGTACCGCCCGGGGGACCTATCAGCCCCAGCATTTT. Translated: CASTARGTYQPQHF.